The 23 T cell receptor beta chains below come from one sample, sequenced in a study of cytomegalovirus exposure and HLA in healthy donors. PCR amplification relied on 60 Vbeta primers (plus 13 Jbeta primers). Generated by immunoSEQ multiplex PCR, the TCRdb table keeps only in-frame clones and is missing some. The sample lists 130,000 to 150,000 clones, roughly 80% occurring once. The sample comprised PBMCs. These receptors all come from a woman between 40 and 55 years old in good health and CMV-seropositive.

This clone was detected only a few times. This sequence joins TRBV11-2 and TRBJ2-2, with a possible D match to TRBD1 (6 bases). Germline V CDR1 and CDR2: SGHAT, FQNNGV. CDR3 length: 17 amino acids. Trimming removed 7 bases from V and 0 bases from J, with 18 bases in between. This chain's CDR3 is CASTPLSRTANTGELFF. In DNA form, the CDR3 reads TGTGCCAGCACCCCCCTTAGCCGGACAGCGAACACCGGGGAGCTGTTTTTT. Combining the CDR3 with reference TRBV11-2 and TRBJ2-2 gives the whole variable domain EAGVAQSPRYKIIEKRQSVAFWCNPISGHATLYWYQQILGQGPKLLIQFQNNGVVDDSQLPKDRFSAERLKGVDSTLKIQPAKLEDSAVYLCASTPLSRTANTGELFFGEGSRLTVL.

The chain is built from TRBV6-5 and TRBJ1-1; D is ambiguous. The germline V gene has CDR1 MNHEY and CDR2 SVGAGI. The CDR3 is 15 residues long. Trimming cost V 0 bases and J 4 bases, with 12 bases left between them. The CDR3 nucleotides are TGTGCCAGCAGTTACTCCGGCCTTGGAGGCACTGAAGCTTTCTTT. It specifies CASSYSGLGGTEAFF.

The rearrangement joins TRBV5-1 to TRBJ2-4; TRBD1 might be the D (5 bases). The CDR3 consists of 15 residues. CDR1 is SGHRS and CDR2 is YFSETQ in the germline V gene. The V end was cut by 3 bases, the J end by 7 bases, with 17 bases between. The CDR3 DNA follows: TGCGCCAGCAGCTCAACGTCAGGGTCCGGGAACATTCAGTACTTC. It specifies CASSSTSGSGNIQYF.

This clone appeared a few times. The rearrangement links TRBV2 to TRBJ2-3; D possibly corresponds to TRBD2 (6 bases). The germline CDR1 and CDR2 sequences are SNHLY and FYNNEI. This CDR3 spans 17 amino acids. V shed 8 bases and J shed 0 bases, with 21 bases lying between them. The CDR3 DNA sequence: TGTGCCAGCCTGCGGAACGGGAGACTAACTAGCACAGATACGCAGTATTTT. This translates into CASLRNGRLTSTDTQYF.

The chain employs TRBV28 and TRBJ1-1; a possible D gene is TRBD1 (6 bases). Trimming took off 6 bases at V and 6 bases at J, with 14 bases between the two ends. The germline gives CDR1 MDHEN, CDR2 SYDVKM. The CDR3 has 13 residues. The CDR3 DNA reads TGTGCCAGCAGATTACAGGGTCGGGCTGAAGCTTTCTTT. It specifies CASRLQGRAEAFF.

This clone was observed a handful of times. The V and J genes are TRBV5-1 and TRBJ2-3; TRBD2 might be the D (7 bases). Looked up from germline, CDR1 is SGHRS and CDR2 is YFSETQ. The CDR3 runs to 15 residues. With 5 bases removed from V and 2 bases from J, the gap between germline ends came to 15 bases. The CDR3 coding sequence is TGCGCCAGCAGTACGAGGGGGGGAAACACAGATACGCAGTATTTT. This sequence encodes CASSTRGGNTDTQYF.

The rearrangement joins TRBV7-2 to TRBJ2-1; 8 bases are shared with TRBD2. The CDR3 is 15 amino acids. After removal of 2 bases from V and 4 bases from J, the junction contained 4 bases not matched to a gene. Germline CDR1 SGHTA, CDR2 FQGNSA. The CDR3 coding sequence is TGTGCCAGCAGCTTAAGCGGGGGCCTTTACAATGAGCAGTTCTTC. It translates to CASSLSGGLYNEQFF.

The V gene is TRBV28, the J gene TRBJ2-1; D remains unclear. Germline loops: CDR1 MDHEN, CDR2 SYDVKM. Trimming pared 3 bases from V and 8 bases from J, leaving 11 bases between. CDR3 length: 13 amino acids. The CDR3 loop reads CASSFLAGYEQFF. The CDR3 DNA reads TGTGCCAGCAGTTTCCTGGCCGGGTATGAGCAGTTCTTC.

CDR3 sequence (DNA): TGTGCCAGCAGCTTCGGGGACACAGATACGCAGTATTTT. Translating it yields CASSFGDTDTQYF. The gene calls are TRBV11-3 and TRBJ2-3; possible D gene TRBD2, 5 bases. Trimming cost V 3 bases and J 2 bases, with 6 bases left between them. This CDR3 is 13 amino acids long. Germline loops: CDR1 SGHNT, CDR2 YENEEA.

The chain combines TRBV11-2 with TRBJ1-3, with D unclear. Germline loops: CDR1 SGHAT, CDR2 FQNNGV. The V end lost 8 bases, the J end lost 8 bases, and 16 bases lay between the germline ends. CDR3 length: 13 residues. DNA for the CDR3: TGTGCCAGCCATGGCGGGTCGGTAGACACCATATATTTT. This codes for CASHGGSVDTIYF.

V gene TRBV6-5 combines with J gene TRBJ1-2; maybe TRBD1 (5 bases). Trimming removed 5 bases from V and 2 bases from J, with 9 bases in between. Germline lookup yields CDR1 MNHEY and CDR2 SVGAGI. This CDR3 region has 13 residues. CDR3 DNA: TGTGCCAGCAGTCTTTCAGGGAACTATGGCTACACCTTC. This translates into CASSLSGNYGYTF.

V gene TRBV18 combines with J gene TRBJ1-1; no definite D call. The CDR3 is 13 residues long. V gave up 3 bases and J gave up 2 bases, with 7 bases separating them. The germline V gene has CDR1 KGHSH and CDR2 LQKENI. CDR3 coding DNA: TGTGCCAGCTCACCCACAGCCAACACTGAAGCTTTCTTT. It translates to CASSPTANTEAFF.

Comment on this clone: A junction end diverges from the germline sequence, so it may reflect a read error. This rearrangement joins TRBV7-9 to TRBJ1-1, with TRBD1 identical over 7 bases. The CDR3 contains 15 residues. Germline V gene data show CDR1 as SEHNR and CDR2 as FQNEAQ (reference sequence). The CDR3 bases are TGTTCCAGCAGCTTGCGACAGGGTCCAGGGACTGAAGCTTTCTTT. Residues: CSSSLRQGPGTEAFF.

The chain links TRBV30 to TRBJ2-7; TRBD2 matches at 7 bases. Germline V lookup: CDR1 GTSNPN, CDR2 SVGIG (reference sequence). With V trimmed by 4 bases and J by 5 bases, 8 bases remained unmatched. CDR3 length: 13 residues. CDR3 sequence (DNA): TGTGCCTGGATGGGAGGGATCCCCCACGAGCAGTACTTC. Translating it yields CAWMGGIPHEQYF.

The rearrangement joins TRBV2 to TRBJ1-1; no clear D gene. CDR1 and CDR2 from the germline V gene are SNHLY and FYNNEI. The CDR3 length is 13 residues. The V and J ends lost 6 bases and 1 base respectively, with 9 bases between them. CDR3 residues: CASSYIENTEAFF. CDR3 coding DNA: TGTGCCAGCAGCTATATAGAGAACACTGAAGCTTTCTTT.

The chain recombines TRBV12-5 with TRBJ2-2; 10 bases align to TRBD2. From germline, CDR1 is LGHNT and CDR2 FRNRAP. The CDR3 runs 16 residues. V lost 2 bases and J lost 3; bases outside the gene matches: 3. This CDR3 is CASGLRLAGDTGELFF. CDR3 nucleotides: TGTGCTAGTGGTTTGAGGCTAGCGGGGGACACCGGGGAGCTGTTTTTT.

The chain carries TRBV11-2 and TRBJ1-4; TRBD1 might be the D (5 bases). The germline gives CDR1 SGHAT, CDR2 FQNNGV. The V end lost 5 bases, the J end lost 6 bases, and 19 bases lay between the germline ends. The CDR3 length is 16 residues. CDR3 residues: CASSPKLTGPDEKLFF. The CDR3 coding sequence is TGTGCCAGCAGCCCTAAACTTACAGGACCGGATGAAAAACTGTTTTTT.

The chain uses TRBV5-1 and TRBJ2-2; the match to TRBD2 covers 14 bases. The V and J ends lost 3 bases and 3 bases, in that order; junction bases with no gene match: 4. CDR3 length equals 17 residues. CDR1 and CDR2 (germline): SGHRS, YFSETQ. The CDR3 bases are TGCGCCAGCAGCTGGACTAGCGGGGGGCCCGACACCGGGGAGCTGTTTTTT. Protein: CASSWTSGGPDTGELFF.

This clone was seen only once. The chain is built from TRBV4-2 and TRBJ1-2; D is uncertain. CDR3 size: 14 residues. The V gene lost 0 bases and the J gene lost 2 bases, with 7 bases spanning the gap. Germline CDR1 is LGHNA and CDR2 is YNFKEQ. CDR3 DNA sequence: TGTGCCAGCAGCCAAGATGGAGGGAACTATGGCTACACCTTC. Its translation: CASSQDGGNYGYTF.

This clone was recorded only once. The V call is TRBV7-2, the J call TRBJ2-7; 8 nucleotides match TRBD2. Germline loops: CDR1 SGHTA, CDR2 FQGNSA. CDR3 size: 14 residues. J was trimmed by 0 bases and V by 4 bases; bases with no gene match: 2. CDR3 DNA sequence: TGTGCCAGCAGCTCGACTAGCGCCTCCTACGAGCAGTACTTC. Residues: CASSSTSASYEQYF.

The genes are TRBV5-4 and TRBJ2-1; TRBD1 is a possible D gene (5 bases). The CDR3 covers 15 residues. V lost 3 bases to trimming and J lost 0 bases, with 10 bases between them. Per germline, CDR1 SGHNT and CDR2 YYREEE (reference sequence). CDR3: CASSYSTVSYNEQFF. The CDR3 DNA reads as TGTGCCAGCAGCTATTCGACAGTCTCCTACAATGAGCAGTTCTTC.

This chain links TRBV9 with TRBJ1-1, with 7 bases identical to TRBD1. The CDR3 has 15 amino acids. The ends lost 3 bases at V and 1 base at J; junction bases unmatched: 6. Germline values: CDR1 SGDLS, CDR2 YYNGEE. CDR3 amino acids: CASSETGSPNTEAFF. CDR3 nucleotides: TGTGCCAGCAGCGAGACAGGGTCCCCGAACACTGAAGCTTTCTTT.

This sequence joins TRBV4-1 and TRBJ1-2, with D unresolved. V dropped 2 bases and J dropped 4 bases, with 14 bases sitting between them. The CDR3 spans 15 residues. Per germline, CDR1 MGHRA and CDR2 YSYEKL. The CDR3 loop reads CASSQNPQNPYGYTF. CDR3 bases: TGCGCCAGCAGCCAAAACCCACAGAACCCCTATGGCTACACCTTC.